The clone carrying this T cell receptor (beta chain) was counted a few times. The data are from a study of blood T cell repertoires in COVID-19. In the study overall: Sample material is recorded as cDNA or gDNA derived from T cells, B-cell-depleted T cells, or PBMCs.

Original data processing: Reference gene primer amplification in the assay estimated nucleated cell counts. The protocol was immunoSEQ multiplex PCR, while the TCRdb copy is restricted to in-frame clones and leaves out a portion. V, J and clone size reflect that table, while D and trimming were determined from the DNA. The data contain about 69,000 clones, roughly 86% of them seen just once; the ten biggest clones take up about 15%. The source material was peripheral blood. The clonotype was recovered from a man aged 40-55 years with COVID-19, enrolled during active disease.

In DNA form, the CDR3 reads TGTGCCAGCAGCCTTACAACAGGGTCGACTGAAGCTTTCTTT. Translating it yields CASSLTTGSTEAFF. The rearrangement links TRBV7-9 to TRBJ1-1; tentatively, D is TRBD1 (6 bases). The V gene's germline CDR1 is SEHNR and CDR2 FQNEAQ (reference sequence). The CDR3 has 14 residues. V was pared by 5 bases and J by 5 bases, with 15 bases between.